This T cell receptor beta chain was captured by sequencing in a study of T cell repertoires in cytomegalovirus infection. Study background: Public signatures in TCR beta pointed to CMV infection and matching HLA type.

As concerns this clonotype: The antigen is undetermined.

V dropped 0 bases and J dropped 7; count of bases not matched to a gene: 8. In germline, CDR1 is SGHKS, CDR2 YYEKEE (reference sequence). The CDR3 contains 15 residues. TCRdb redid the calling of the reads with MiXCR, one entry per CDR3 protein. This sample carries hundreds of thousands of distinct CDR3 sequences, about 30% of them seen once, and the ten largest clones take roughly 18%. The sequence derives from a human donor in good health (CMV status not recorded). Some clones in this sample may be carry-over from other donors' samples. The rearrangement joins TRBV5-5 to TRBJ2-3, with TRBD2 identical over 7 bases. The sequencing used cultured PBMCs, collected from culture after CMV antigen stimulation. Here the CDR3 reads CASSLDAGEANTQYF. The CDR3 DNA reads TGTGCCAGCAGCTTGGATGCGGGAGAGGCGAATACGCAGTATTTT.